The entry below describes one T cell receptor (beta chain). Its specificity is unknown. CDR1 KGHSH and CDR2 LQKENI come from the germline V gene. V was pared by 2 bases and J by 0 bases, with 10 bases between. This CDR3 region has 15 residues. Each replicate PCR on the sorted subsets used about 220 ng DNA (around 30,000 T cell genomes). Sequenced by immunoSEQ multiplex PCR; TCRdb stores in-frame clones only, minus some. The sample shows hundreds of thousands of clones, 90% to 95% of them seen only once. CD45RO-negative, CCR7-positively selected cells formed the naive CD8 fraction, excluding terminally differentiated effector memory CD45RA+ cells. This entry comes from a study of shared clonotypes between healthy human individuals. Looking at the study overall: The composition of the donors was a couple of women and three men aged 18 to 49. Study outcomes and limitations: Generally, estimated richness proved larger in naive subsets than it did in memory subsets.

The sample taken for sequencing was naive CD8+ T cells sorted from blood. V and J are TRBV18 and TRBJ1-1; D is unclear. The TCR originated in a man aged 30-40 years in good health. Here the CDR3 DNA reads TGTGCCAGCTCACCAATCGGGCAGCTGAACACTGAAGCTTTCTTT. This gives the protein CASSPIGQLNTEAFF.